Each of the 24 T cell receptor beta chains below was sequenced from the same sample in a study of Tregs in tolerant kidney transplant recipients. Mixed chimerism was transient after nonmyeloablative marrow transplants from related graft donors. Sequencing was performed with immunoSEQ multiplex PCR; in TCRdb, only in-frame clones are kept and a portion is missing. The sample comprises 95,000 or so clones, 93% of which are singletons, and 1.6% rests with the top ten. The source material was CD4+ T cells from blood (PBMCs), sampled 12 months after the transplant. Every receptor here comes from a human patient who received a combined kidney and bone marrow transplant. Some T cells may arise from the graft donor.

This sequence joins TRBV7-9 and TRBJ1-1; TRBD1 might be the D (5 bases). This CDR3 is 15 amino acids long. Deletions cut 1 base from V and 3 bases from J, with 12 bases between. Germline CDR1 SEHNR, CDR2 FQNEAQ (reference sequence). The chain's CDR3 is CASSLVLGPDTEAFF. The CDR3 DNA is TGTGCCAGCAGCTTAGTTCTGGGGCCGGACACTGAAGCTTTCTTT.

V and J are TRBV29-1 and TRBJ1-1; 7 bases line up with TRBD1. V shed 5 bases, J shed 1 base, and the junction held 10 bases outside the gene matches. CDR3 length equals 15 residues. The germline CDR1 and CDR2 sequences are SQVTM and ANQGSEA. The CDR3 is CSVRGQVQGNTEAFF. DNA of the CDR3: TGCAGCGTTAGAGGACAGGTCCAGGGGAACACTGAAGCTTTCTTT.

The chain links TRBV5-4 to TRBJ2-2; D is perhaps TRBD2 (6 bases). The V end lost 3 bases, the J end lost 2 bases, and 17 bases lay between the germline ends. The CDR3 is 17 residues long. The germline gives CDR1 SGHNT, CDR2 YYREEE (reference sequence). DNA of the CDR3: TGTGCCAGCAGCTGGAGGGCGCTAGCGATCAACACCGGGGAGCTGTTTTTT. It translates to CASSWRALAINTGELFF.

V gene TRBV5-1 combines with J gene TRBJ1-4; TRBD1 is a possible D gene (5 bases). With 4 bases removed from V and 7 bases from J, the gap between germline ends came to 14 bases. This CDR3 spans 14 amino acids. Germline assignment: CDR1 SGHRS and CDR2 YFSETQ. The CDR3: CASSPQGRTEKLFF. The CDR3 coding sequence is TGCGCCAGCAGCCCCCAGGGAAGGACTGAAAAACTGTTTTTT.

The chain links TRBV28 to TRBJ2-3; 8 bases fit TRBD1. J gave up 4 bases and V 5 bases, and 2 bases lay outside the gene matches. CDR3 size: 13 residues. The germline CDR1 and CDR2 sequences are MDHEN and SYDVKM. The CDR3 protein is CASSPQGADTQYF. DNA for the CDR3: TGTGCCAGCAGTCCACAGGGGGCAGATACGCAGTATTTT.

CDR3 coding DNA: TGTGCCAGCAGCTTTCTAGCGGGAGGGAATGAGCAGTTCTTC. Its protein product is CASSFLAGGNEQFF. J is TRBJ2-1 and V is TRBV7-2, with 12 positions matching TRBD2. The CDR3 loop spans 14 amino acids. Germline V lookup: CDR1 SGHTA, CDR2 FQGNSA. Trimming removed 3 bases from V and 7 bases from J; junction bases left unmatched: 1.

This chain connects TRBV28 to TRBJ2-7; D gene ambiguous. V was cut by 6 bases and J by 6 bases, with 15 bases left in between. CDR3 length: 13 amino acids. The germline V gene has CDR1 MDHEN and CDR2 SYDVKM. Here the CDR3 reads CASRRTVVAEQYF. Here the CDR3 DNA reads TGTGCCAGCAGGAGAACTGTAGTCGCCGAGCAGTACTTC. Based on the CDR3 plus reference TRBV28 and TRBJ2-7, the full variable domain is DVKVTQSSRYLVKRTGEKVFLECVQDMDHENMFWYRQDPGLGLRLIYFSYDVKMKEKGDIPEGYSVSREKKERFSLILESASTNQTSMYLCASRRTVVAEQYFGPGTRLTVT.

This chain connects TRBV6-1 to TRBJ1-1; tentatively, D is TRBD1 (5 bases). Germline values: CDR1 MNHNS, CDR2 SASEGT. V was trimmed by 6 bases and J by 3 bases, leaving 11 bases between them. CDR3 length: 13 residues. This chain's CDR3 is CASSSGLYTEAFF. The CDR3 bases are TGTGCCAGCAGCTCGGGACTGTACACTGAAGCTTTCTTT.

The CDR3: CASSSRTQGGNEKLFF. CDR3 DNA sequence: TGTGCCAGCAGCTCCCGGACCCAGGGTGGTAATGAAAAACTGTTTTTT. J is TRBJ1-4 and V is TRBV11-2; D is possibly TRBD1 (5 bases). Germline CDR1 reads SGHAT; CDR2 reads FQNNGV. The CDR3 extends over 16 amino acids. Between the trimmed V and J ends, which lost 4 bases and 4 bases, there was a span of 16 bases.

V is TRBV19 and J is TRBJ2-7; 7 nucleotides match TRBD1. The V gene's germline CDR1 is LNHDA and CDR2 SQIVND (reference sequence). This CDR3 has 15 residues. J was trimmed by 4 bases and V by 6 bases; bases with no gene match: 12. The CDR3 region has the DNA TGTGCCAGTAGAAAAAAGGACGCACAGGGGTACGAGCAGTACTTC. Translation gives CASRKKDAQGYEQYF.

The chain recombines TRBV11-1 with TRBJ2-3; TRBD2 agrees at 7 bases. Germline CDR1 reads SGHAT; CDR2 reads FQDESV (reference sequence). The junction had 6 bases not matched to a gene; V was cut back by 6 bases and J by 0 bases. CDR3 length: 15 residues. CDR3 loop: CASRHTSASTDTQYF. In DNA, the CDR3 is TGTGCCAGCAGGCACACTAGCGCTAGCACAGATACGCAGTATTTT.

The rearrangement joins TRBV2 to TRBJ2-5, with D perhaps TRBD2 (5 bases). The CDR3 length is 14 residues. Deletions cut 6 bases from V and 5 bases from J, with 16 bases between. Germline V gene lookup returns CDR1 SNHLY and CDR2 FYNNEI. This CDR3 is CASSRGDQLETQYF. CDR3 DNA sequence: TGTGCCAGCAGCCGGGGAGATCAATTGGAGACCCAGTACTTC. Filled out from reference TRBV2 and TRBJ2-5, the complete variable domain reads EPEVTQTPSHQVTQMGQEVILRCVPISNHLYFYWYRQILGQKVEFLVSFYNNEISEKSEIFDDQFSVERPDGSNFTLKIRSTKLEDSAMYFCASSRGDQLETQYFGPGTRLLVL.

The genes are TRBV9 and TRBJ1-2, with D tentatively TRBD1 (5 bases). Germline V gene data show CDR1 as SGDLS and CDR2 as YYNGEE. The CDR3 sequence is 15 residues long. V was clipped by 3 bases and J by 6 bases, with 18 bases between them. CDR3 coding DNA: TGTGCCAGCAGCGCCGGACTACGGGGGGAGAATGGCTACACCTTC. As protein: CASSAGLRGENGYTF.

The rearrangement links TRBV4-2 to TRBJ2-7; 9 bases map to TRBD1. Germline assignment: CDR1 LGHNA and CDR2 YNFKEQ. Trimming cost V 2 bases and J 2 bases; bases outside gene matches: 4. This CDR3 contains 15 residues. DNA of the CDR3: TGTGCCAGCAGCCAACCAACAGGGGGCGCCTACGAGCAGTACTTC. It translates to CASSQPTGGAYEQYF.

The CDR3 DNA reads TGTGCCAGCAGCCAAGTTGGGCTAGCGGGAGGAGGGGGCGACATTCAGTACTTC. Translating gives CASSQVGLAGGGGDIQYF. The chain employs TRBV4-2 and TRBJ2-4; the match to TRBD2 covers 11 bases. The CDR3 runs 18 residues. Germline V gene data show CDR1 as LGHNA and CDR2 as YNFKEQ. J was trimmed by 8 bases and V by 1 base; bases with no gene match: 13.

J is TRBJ1-2 and V is TRBV7-9; 7 bases fit TRBD1. V lost 2 bases and J lost 7; bases outside the gene matches: 7. This CDR3 has 14 residues. Germline V gene data show CDR1 as SEHNR and CDR2 as FQNEAQ (reference sequence). CDR3 sequence reads: CASSLSTGNPGYTF. The CDR3 region has the DNA TGTGCCAGCAGCTTATCGACAGGGAACCCTGGCTACACCTTC.

The J gene is TRBJ2-1, the V gene TRBV5-1; 7 bases line up with TRBD2. The CDR3 spans 13 residues. The germline CDR1 and CDR2 sequences are SGHRS and YFSETQ. J lost 9 bases, V lost 3 bases, and 6 bases had no gene match. The CDR3 loop is CASSWGGAAEQFF. Written as DNA, the CDR3 is TGCGCCAGCAGCTGGGGGGGAGCGGCTGAGCAGTTCTTC.

The chain joins TRBV5-6 to TRBJ2-5; D possibly corresponds to TRBD1 (5 bases). Between the trimmed V and J ends, which lost 4 bases and 1 base, there was a span of 11 bases. Germline V gene data show CDR1 as SGHDT and CDR2 as YYEEEE. The CDR3 loop spans 14 amino acids. The CDR3 loop reads CASSAQASQETQYF. The CDR3 nucleotides are TGTGCCAGCAGCGCACAGGCTTCCCAAGAGACCCAGTACTTC. Variable domain in full (rest from reference TRBV5-6 and TRBJ2-5): DAGVTQSPTHLIKTRGQQVTLRCSPKSGHDTVSWYQQALGQGPQFIFQYYEEEERQRGNFPDRFSGHQFPNYSSELNVNALLLGDSALYLCASSAQASQETQYFGPGTRLLVL.

The chain has TRBV10-3 and TRBJ2-1; 10 positions match TRBD2. Trimming took 5 bases from V and 3 from J; bases not matched to a gene: 10. There are 17 residues in the CDR3. From germline, CDR1 is ENHRY and CDR2 SYGVKD. The CDR3 sequence: CAISFESGRAYYNEQFF. As DNA, the CDR3 is TGTGCCATCAGTTTCGAAAGCGGGAGGGCCTACTACAATGAGCAGTTCTTC.

Remarks on this clone: A read error may produce the germline difference seen at one junction end. This sample also contains other DNA sequences that code for the same CDR3. The V gene is TRBV18, the J gene TRBJ2-7; D might be TRBD1 (6 bases). Germline loops: CDR1 KGHSH, CDR2 LQKENI. This CDR3 is built from 15 residues. For the CDR3, the DNA is TGCGCCAGCTCCCCTCCCTTAGGGGGCTCCTACGAGCAGTACTTC. Amino acid sequence: CASSPPLGGSYEQYF.

The chain combines TRBV5-4 with TRBJ2-5, with 7 bases that match TRBD1. CDR1 and CDR2 (germline): SGHNT, YYREEE (reference sequence). The CDR3 has 13 residues. V lost 2 bases to trimming and J lost 3 bases; unmatched junction nucleotides: 1. The CDR3 DNA is TGTGCCAGCAGCTTCCAGGGGGAAGAGACCCAGTACTTC. This gives the protein CASSFQGEETQYF. The full variable domain, rest sourced from reference TRBV5-4 and TRBJ2-5, is ETGVTQSPTHLIKTRGQQVTLRCSSQSGHNTVSWYQQALGQGPQFIFQYYREEENGRGNFPPRFSGLQFPNYSSELNVNALELDDSALYLCASSFQGEETQYFGPGTRLLVL.

The rearrangement uses TRBV6-1 and TRBJ1-2, with TRBD1 matching over 7 bases. This CDR3 spans 15 amino acids. V lost 4 bases and J lost 3; bases outside the gene matches: 8. Germline V lookup: CDR1 MNHNS, CDR2 SASEGT. The CDR3 protein is CASSGAGTDYYGYTF. The CDR3 DNA is TGTGCCAGCAGTGGTGCCGGGACAGATTACTATGGCTACACCTTC.

The genes are TRBV29-1 and TRBJ2-5, with D tentatively TRBD1 (5 bases). Germline V gene lookup returns CDR1 SQVTM and CDR2 ANQGSEA. Trimming stripped 1 base from V and 0 bases from J, with 9 bases between. This CDR3 has 14 residues. CDR3 sequence: CSVEGYRNQETQYF. The CDR3 DNA reads as TGCAGCGTTGAAGGTTACAGGAACCAAGAGACCCAGTACTTC.

This CDR3 reads CASSQSGGAGEQYF. The CDR3 coding sequence is TGTGCCAGCAGCCAAAGCGGGGGGGCGGGCGAGCAGTACTTC. The chain employs TRBV9 and TRBJ2-7; TRBD2 aligns across 10 bases. This CDR3 has 14 amino acids. Germline values: CDR1 SGDLS, CDR2 YYNGEE. V dropped 4 bases and J dropped 6; count of bases not matched to a gene: 7.